These 7 T cell receptor beta chains came from one sample sequenced in a study of cytomegalovirus exposure and HLA in healthy donors. The study ran its PCR with 60 Vbeta and 13 Jbeta primers. Sequencing was performed with immunoSEQ multiplex PCR; in TCRdb, only in-frame clones are kept and a portion is missing. Of some 170,000 clones listed, 75% to 90% are singletons. Sequencing used PBMCs. Source of these receptors: a man aged 45-65 years in good health and CMV-seropositive.

V usage is TRBV15 and J usage is TRBJ1-3, with D uncertain. Between the trimmed V and J ends, which lost 0 bases and 4 bases, there was a span of 10 bases. The CDR3 sequence is 15 residues long. CDR1 and CDR2 from the germline V gene are LNHNV and YYDKDF (reference sequence). The CDR3 DNA reads TGTGCCACCAGCAGAGATCTCCGCGTGGGAAACACCATATATTTT. This codes for CATSRDLRVGNTIYF.

V and J are TRBV9 and TRBJ1-4; the D gene is possibly TRBD1 (6 bases). This CDR3 has 17 residues. Trimming took 2 bases from V and 4 from J, leaving 18 bases between them. Per the germline V gene, CDR1 is SGDLS and CDR2 is YYNGEE. The CDR3 loop is CASSVGGGAPLNEKLFF. DNA of the CDR3: TGTGCCAGCAGCGTTGGAGGGGGGGCCCCCCTTAATGAAAAACTGTTTTTT.

V is TRBV28 and J is TRBJ1-5, with a weak D call TRBD1 (6 bases). The CDR3 spans 17 residues. Germline V CDR1 and CDR2: MDHEN, SYDVKM. V was cut by 6 bases and J by 0 bases, with 18 bases left in between. The chain's CDR3 is CASSRVRDTYSNQPQHF. CDR3 DNA sequence: TGTGCCAGCAGCCGGGTCCGGGACACATATAGCAATCAGCCCCAGCATTTT.

The chain recombines TRBV7-9 with TRBJ2-7, with 15 bases fitting TRBD2. V gave up 1 base and J gave up 4 bases; unmatched junction bases: 2. This CDR3 has 16 residues. CDR1 is SEHNR and CDR2 is FQNEAQ in the germline V gene (reference sequence). CDR3 residues: CASSLGGTSGRYEQYF. CDR3 nucleotides: TGTGCCAGCAGCTTAGGGGGGACTAGCGGGAGGTACGAGCAGTACTTC. Together with reference TRBV7-9 and TRBJ2-7, the CDR3 gives the full variable domain: DTGVSQNPRHKITKRGQNVTFRCDPISEHNRLYWYRQTLGQGPEFLTYFQNEAQLEKSRLLSDRFSAERPKGSFSTLEIQRTEQGDSAMYLCASSLGGTSGRYEQYFGPGTRLTVT.

In regard to this clone: An end of the junction does not agree with germline; a read error may underlie this. The gene calls are TRBV4-3 and TRBJ2-6, with D perhaps matching TRBD1 (5 bases). The germline CDR1 and CDR2 sequences are LGHNA and YSLEER. The length of the CDR3 is 17 residues. CDR3 nucleotides: TGCGCCAGCAGCCAAGAGGAAGGGTTGTCTGGGGCCAACGTCCCGACTTTC. Translating gives CASSQEEGLSGANVPTF.

The chain couples TRBV7-9 to TRBJ2-5; 9 positions agree with TRBD1. CDR3 length equals 16 residues. CDR1 and CDR2 (germline): SEHNR, FQNEAQ (reference sequence). J was trimmed by 5 bases and V by 2 bases; bases with no gene match: 9. The CDR3 DNA follows: TGTGCCAGCAGCTTAACCCCCGGGACAGGGTTCGAGACCCAGTACTTC. Translating gives CASSLTPGTGFETQYF.

The rearrangement joins TRBV7-9 to TRBJ1-1; no clear D gene. Germline CDR1 reads SEHNR; CDR2 reads FQNEAQ (reference sequence). CDR3 size: 15 residues. Trimming removed 1 base from V and 1 base from J, with 10 bases in between. CDR3 in amino acids: CASSLEAGRNTEAFF. The CDR3 DNA reads as TGTGCCAGCAGCTTAGAGGCAGGCAGGAACACTGAAGCTTTCTTT.